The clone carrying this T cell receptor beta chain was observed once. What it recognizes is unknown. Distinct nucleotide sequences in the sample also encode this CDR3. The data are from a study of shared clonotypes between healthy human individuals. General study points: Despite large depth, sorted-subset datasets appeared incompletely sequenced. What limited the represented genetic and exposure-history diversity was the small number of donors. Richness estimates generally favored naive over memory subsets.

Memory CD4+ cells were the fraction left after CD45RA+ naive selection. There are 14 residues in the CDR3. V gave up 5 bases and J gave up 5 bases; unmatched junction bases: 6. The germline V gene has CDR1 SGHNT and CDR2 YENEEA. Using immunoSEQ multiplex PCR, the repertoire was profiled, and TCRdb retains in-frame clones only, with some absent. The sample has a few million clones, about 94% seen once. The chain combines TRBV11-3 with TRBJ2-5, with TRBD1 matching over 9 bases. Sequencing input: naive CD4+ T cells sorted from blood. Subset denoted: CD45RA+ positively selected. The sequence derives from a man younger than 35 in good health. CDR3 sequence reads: CASSTGTGLETQYF. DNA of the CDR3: TGTGCCAGCAGCACGGGGACAGGGTTGGAGACCCAGTACTTC.